This TCR beta chain was found in a study of blood T cell repertoires in COVID-19. In the study overall: The cDNA or gDNA used as material had been derived from T cells, B-cell-depleted T cells, or PBMCs.

Per the germline V gene, CDR1 is SGHRS and CDR2 is YFSETQ. CDR3 length: 14 amino acids. The V end lost 4 bases, the J end lost 0 bases, and 9 bases lay between the germline ends. Libraries were prepared by immunoSEQ multiplex PCR; TCRdb keeps only in-frame clonotypes and omits some of them. The table has around 150,000 clones, just over 85% seen once; the top ten hold roughly 3.3%. The material sequenced was peripheral blood. The chain carries TRBV5-1 and TRBJ2-3; D is ambiguous. The TCR comes from a man aged 65 to 85 with acute or convalescent COVID-19. The CDR3 coding sequence is TGCGCCAGCAGCAGCCCTGAGAGCACAGATACGCAGTATTTT. Translated, it gives CASSSPESTDTQYF.